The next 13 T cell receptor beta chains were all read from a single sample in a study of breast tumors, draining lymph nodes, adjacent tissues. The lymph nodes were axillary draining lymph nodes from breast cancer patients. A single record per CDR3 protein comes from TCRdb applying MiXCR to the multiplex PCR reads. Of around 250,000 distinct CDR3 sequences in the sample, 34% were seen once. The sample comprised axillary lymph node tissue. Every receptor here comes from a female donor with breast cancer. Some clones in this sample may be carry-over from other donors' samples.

The CDR3 region is CASRGGGGGSQPQHF. The DNA of the CDR3 is TGTGCCAGCAGAGGGGGGGGCGGGGGGAGTCAGCCCCAGCATTTT. This rearrangement joins TRBV27 to TRBJ1-5; D is perhaps TRBD1 (6 bases). This CDR3 has 15 residues. The ends were cut back, 6 bases at V and 6 bases at J, with 18 bases in the middle. Germline loops: CDR1 MNHEY, CDR2 SMNVEV (reference sequence).

This CDR3 is CSARTGGSEKLFF. The CDR3 nucleotides read TGCAGCGCAAGGACAGGGGGCAGTGAAAAACTGTTTTTT. The chain carries TRBV29-1 and TRBJ1-4, with 11 bases lining up with TRBD1. The germline CDR1 and CDR2 sequences are SQVTM and ANQGSEA. V dropped 7 bases and J dropped 7; count of bases not matched to a gene: 5. This CDR3 is built from 13 residues.

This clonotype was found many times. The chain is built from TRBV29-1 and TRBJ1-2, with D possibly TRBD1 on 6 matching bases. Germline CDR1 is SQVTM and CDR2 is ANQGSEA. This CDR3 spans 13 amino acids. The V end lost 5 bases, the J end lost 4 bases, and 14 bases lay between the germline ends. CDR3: CSVYRDIRYGYTF. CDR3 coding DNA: TGCAGCGTTTACCGGGACATCCGCTATGGCTACACCTTC.

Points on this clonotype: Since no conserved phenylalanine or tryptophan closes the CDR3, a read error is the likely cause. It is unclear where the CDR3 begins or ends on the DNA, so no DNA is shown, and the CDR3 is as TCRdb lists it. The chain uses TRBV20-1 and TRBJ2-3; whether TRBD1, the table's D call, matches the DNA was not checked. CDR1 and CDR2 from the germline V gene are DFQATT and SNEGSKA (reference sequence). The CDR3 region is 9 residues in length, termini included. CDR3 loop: CSAGGWGGI.

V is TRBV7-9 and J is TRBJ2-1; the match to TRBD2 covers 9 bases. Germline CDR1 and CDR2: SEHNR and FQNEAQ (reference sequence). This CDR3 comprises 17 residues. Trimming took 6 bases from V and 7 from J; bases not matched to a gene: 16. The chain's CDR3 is CASRIVIGGRAANEQFF. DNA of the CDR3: TGTGCCAGCAGAATAGTCATTGGCGGGAGGGCCGCGAATGAGCAGTTCTTC.

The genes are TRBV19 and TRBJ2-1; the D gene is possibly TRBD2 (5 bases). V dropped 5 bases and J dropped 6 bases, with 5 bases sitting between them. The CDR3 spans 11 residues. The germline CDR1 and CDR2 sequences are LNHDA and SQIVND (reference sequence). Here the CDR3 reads CASSEGNEQFF. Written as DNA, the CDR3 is TGTGCCAGTAGTGAGGGCAATGAGCAGTTCTTC.

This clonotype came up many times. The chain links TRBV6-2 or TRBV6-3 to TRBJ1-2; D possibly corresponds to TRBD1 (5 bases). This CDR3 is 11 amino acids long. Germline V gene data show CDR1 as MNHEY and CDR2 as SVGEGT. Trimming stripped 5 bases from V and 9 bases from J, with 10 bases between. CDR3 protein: CASSTMGRYTF. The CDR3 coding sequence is TGTGCCAGCAGTACTATGGGACGCTACACCTTC.

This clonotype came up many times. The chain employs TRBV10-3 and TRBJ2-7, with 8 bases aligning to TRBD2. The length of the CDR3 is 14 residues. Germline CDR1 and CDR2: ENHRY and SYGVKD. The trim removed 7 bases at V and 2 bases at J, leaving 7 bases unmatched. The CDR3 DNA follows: TGTGCCATCAAGGGGACTAGTGGGCCCTACGAGCAGTACTTC. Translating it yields CAIKGTSGPYEQYF.

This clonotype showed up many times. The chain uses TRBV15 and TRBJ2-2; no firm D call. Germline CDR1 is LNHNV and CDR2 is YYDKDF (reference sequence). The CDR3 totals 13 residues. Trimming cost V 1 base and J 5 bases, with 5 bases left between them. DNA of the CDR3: TGTGCCACCAGCAGAGGGGGAACCGGGGAGCTGTTTTTT. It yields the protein CATSRGGTGELFF. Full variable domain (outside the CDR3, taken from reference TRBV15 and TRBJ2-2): DAMVIQNPRYQVTQFGKPVTLSCSQTLNHNVMYWYQQKSSQAPKLLFHYYDKDFNNEADTPDNFQSRRPNTSFCFLDIRSPGLGDTAMYLCATSRGGTGELFFGEGSRLTVL.

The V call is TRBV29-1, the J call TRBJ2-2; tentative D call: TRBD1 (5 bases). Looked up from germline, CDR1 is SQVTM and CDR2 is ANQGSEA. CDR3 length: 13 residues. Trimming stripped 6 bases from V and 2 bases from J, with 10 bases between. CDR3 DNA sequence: TGCAGCGTCGAGCAGGGAAACACCGGGGAGCTGTTTTTT. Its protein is CSVEQGNTGELFF.

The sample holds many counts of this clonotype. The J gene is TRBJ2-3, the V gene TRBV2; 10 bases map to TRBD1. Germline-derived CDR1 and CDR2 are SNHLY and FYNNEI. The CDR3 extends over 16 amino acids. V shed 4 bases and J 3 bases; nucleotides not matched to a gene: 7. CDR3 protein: CASSVTGTGATDTQYF. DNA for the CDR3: TGTGCCAGCAGTGTGACCGGGACAGGGGCTACAGATACGCAGTATTTT.

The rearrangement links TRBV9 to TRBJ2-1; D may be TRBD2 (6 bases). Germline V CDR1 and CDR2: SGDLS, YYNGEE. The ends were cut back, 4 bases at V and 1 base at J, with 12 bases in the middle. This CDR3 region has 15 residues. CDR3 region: CASSIGGVSYNEQFF. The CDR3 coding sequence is TGTGCCAGCAGCATCGGGGGAGTATCCTACAATGAGCAGTTCTTC.

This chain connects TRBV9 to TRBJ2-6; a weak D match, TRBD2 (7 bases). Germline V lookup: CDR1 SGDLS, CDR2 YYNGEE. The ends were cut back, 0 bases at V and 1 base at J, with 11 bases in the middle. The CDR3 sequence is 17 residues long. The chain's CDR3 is CASSVAGGLSGANVLTF. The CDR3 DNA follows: TGTGCCAGCAGCGTAGCGGGGGGCCTATCTGGGGCCAACGTCCTGACTTTC.